Listed here are 16 T cell receptor beta chains from one sample, sequenced in a study of blood T cells in healthy people across ages. It was with a sample-barcoded 5' primer and a J-beta primer mix that a second PCR of roughly 7 to 12 cycles was run. MiXCR, applied by TCRdb to the 5' RACE reads, yields one record per CDR3 protein. The table has about 640,000 distinct CDR3 sequences, approximately 30% seen once. The sequencing input was blood. The source is a woman of 80 years or more in good health.

The rearrangement joins TRBV24-1 to TRBJ2-3; D not resolved. From germline, CDR1 is KGHDR and CDR2 SFDVKD. This CDR3 has 14 amino acids. V lost 4 bases and J 0 bases, leaving 7 bases between the germline ends. CDR3 sequence reads: CATSEAASTDTQYF. CDR3 DNA sequence: TGTGCCACCAGTGAGGCAGCTAGCACAGATACGCAGTATTTT.

The genes are TRBV20-1 and TRBJ1-5; 7 positions agree with TRBD1. Per germline, CDR1 DFQATT and CDR2 SNEGSKA (reference sequence). This CDR3 spans 12 amino acids. Losses at the gene ends were 3 bases for V and 6 bases for J; bases not matched to a gene: 2. CDR3 loop: CSARTGSQPQHF. In DNA form, the CDR3 reads TGCAGTGCTAGGACAGGGAGTCAGCCCCAGCATTTT.

This clonotype was detected a few times. The rearrangement uses TRBV30 and TRBJ2-7; perhaps TRBD1 as D (5 bases). V was cut by 1 base and J by 1 base, with 11 bases left in between. This CDR3 comprises 14 residues. Per germline, CDR1 GTSNPN and CDR2 SVGIG (reference sequence). CDR3 protein: CAWSAGMSSYEQYF. The CDR3 DNA reads as TGTGCCTGGAGTGCAGGGATGTCATCCTACGAGCAGTACTTC.

In regard to this clonotype: This clone may be a read error of a much larger clone one base away. The genes are TRBV7-2 and TRBJ1-1, with 7 nucleotides matching TRBD1. This CDR3 has 15 residues. Germline assignment: CDR1 SGHTA and CDR2 FQGNSA. CDR3 region: CASSYRGGTVTEVFF. The DNA of the CDR3 is TGTGCCAGCAGCTACAGGGGTGGGACCGTGACTGAAGTTTTCTTT.

This clonotype was picked up many times. For the CDR3, the DNA is TGTGCCAGCAGCGTGACCCTCCTAGCGGGGGAGAACTATGAGCAGTTCTTC. Translation: CASSVTLLAGENYEQFF. The chain is built from TRBV9 and TRBJ2-1; 10 nucleotides agree with TRBD2. V gave up 2 bases and J gave up 8 bases; unmatched junction bases: 13. The CDR3 spans 17 residues. Germline V lookup: CDR1 SGDLS, CDR2 YYNGEE.

This clonotype was counted a few times. The V call is TRBV24-1, the J call TRBJ1-1; maybe TRBD1 (5 bases). The CDR3 loop spans 17 amino acids. Deletions cut 9 bases from V and 11 bases from J, with 33 bases between. Per the germline V gene, CDR1 is KGHDR and CDR2 is SFDVKD. Written as DNA, the CDR3 is TGTGCCACCCAAGTTGTGCCGTCTTTGGGGACCCCGAAGTTTGCTTTCTTT. It is translated as CATQVVPSLGTPKFAFF.

The rearrangement uses TRBV4-2 and TRBJ2-4; 12 bases line up with TRBD2. The DNA matches TRBJ2-7 better at its end, which makes the J call doubtful. The germline V gene has CDR1 LGHNA and CDR2 YNFKEQ. The CDR3 is made up of 16 amino acids. Here the CDR3 DNA reads TGTGCCAGCAGCCAAGGCAGACTAGCGGGAGTATTCGAGCAGTACTTC. Encoded protein: CASSQGRLAGVFEQYF.

This chain uses TRBV9 with TRBJ1-5, with D maybe TRBD1 (5 bases). The V gene's germline CDR1 is SGDLS and CDR2 YYNGEE. The CDR3 runs to 15 residues. The V gene lost 4 bases and the J gene lost 4 bases, with 15 bases spanning the gap. The CDR3 DNA is TGTGCCAGCAGCCCGAGCGGCAGGGTTAATCAGCCCCAGCATTTT. The encoded protein is CASSPSGRVNQPQHF.

The table lists this clonotype with many counts. V and J are TRBV5-1 and TRBJ2-3, with 12 bases aligning to TRBD2. CDR3 length: 15 amino acids. Trimming at V came to 6 bases and at J to 9 bases, leaving 11 bases not matched to a gene. Germline lookup yields CDR1 SGHRS and CDR2 YFSETQ. CDR3 in DNA: TGCGCCAGCATGGAGGTCCTAGCGGGGGGGAGAACGCAGTATTTT. It is translated as CASMEVLAGGRTQYF.

J is TRBJ2-7 and V is TRBV5-1; D is uncertain. Germline CDR1 is SGHRS and CDR2 is YFSETQ. This CDR3 is 16 amino acids long. The V gene lost 0 bases and the J gene lost 9 bases, with 22 bases spanning the gap. CDR3 amino acids: CASSLGEVDAIGGQYF. DNA for the CDR3: TGCGCCAGCAGCTTGGGTGAGGTGGACGCCATCGGTGGGCAGTACTTC.

This clonotype was detected a few times. The genes are TRBV7-9 and TRBJ1-1, with unresolved D. CDR3 length: 15 amino acids. Between the trimmed V and J ends, which lost 5 bases and 10 bases, there was a span of 23 bases. Germline V CDR1 and CDR2: SEHNR, FQNEAQ (reference sequence). The CDR3 here is CASSLGNFASSRAFF. The DNA of the CDR3 is TGTGCCAGCAGCCTTGGGAACTTTGCTAGTAGTCGAGCTTTCTTT.

The V call is TRBV12-3 or TRBV12-4, the J call TRBJ1-5; 8 nucleotides agree with TRBD1. This CDR3 comprises 18 residues. With 6 bases clipped from V and 5 bases from J, the junction kept 18 bases outside the gene matches. CDR3 in amino acids: CASSPSLVFRGPDQPQHF. CDR3 DNA sequence: TGTGCCAGCAGCCCCAGTTTAGTGTTCAGGGGGCCTGATCAGCCCCAGCATTTT.

As to this clonotype: The junction differs from germline at one of its ends, possibly a read error. This chain uses TRBV24-1 with TRBJ2-3; 8 nucleotides line up with TRBD2. The germline V gene encodes CDR1 KGHDR and CDR2 SFDVKD. The CDR3 is 15 amino acids. The CDR3 reads CATSDSSGRYDTRYF. CDR3 nucleotides: TGTGCCACCAGTGATTCAAGCGGGAGATACGATACGCGGTATTTT.

The chain combines TRBV7-9 with TRBJ2-7; D gene unclear. This CDR3 is built from 14 residues. Germline lookup yields CDR1 SEHNR and CDR2 FQNEAQ (reference sequence). Trimming took off 6 bases at V and 0 bases at J, with 12 bases between the two ends. This chain's CDR3 is CASRAALSSYEQYF. The CDR3 coding sequence is TGTGCCAGCAGGGCCGCCCTGAGCTCCTACGAGCAGTACTTC.

The table lists this clonotype with many counts. This rearrangement joins TRBV7-3 to TRBJ2-1; 10 bases map to TRBD1. From germline, CDR1 is SGHTA and CDR2 FQGTGA. Germline trimming cut 3 bases from V and 14 bases from J; bases unmatched to any gene: 10. The CDR3 extends over 14 amino acids. This CDR3 is CASSLTGGLGQEFF. The CDR3 coding sequence is TGTGCCAGCAGCTTGACAGGGGGCCTAGGCCAAGAGTTCTTC.

As concerns this clonotype: A read error may account for a junction end that differs from germline. The chain employs TRBV20-1 and TRBJ1-4; D perhaps matches TRBD1 (6 bases). The CDR3 has 15 amino acids. The V gene's germline CDR1 is DFQATT and CDR2 SNEGSKA (reference sequence). The DNA of the CDR3 is TGCAGTGCCCCGGGCTGGCGGGGGCAGGAAGAAAAACGGTTTTTT. Translated, it gives CSAPGWRGQEEKRFF.